This T cell receptor (beta chain) came from a study of identical twins. Comment on this clonotype: Its antigen is unknown.

Germline-derived CDR1 and CDR2 are SGHDN and FVKESK. V was trimmed by 2 bases and J by 0 bases, leaving 15 bases between them. The CDR3 runs to 17 residues. TCRdb itself ran the 5' RACE reads through MiXCR, one entry per CDR3 protein. The profile shows about 470,000 distinct CDR3 sequences, 20% to 25% of them singletons. The study's findings and limits: Within cord blood, abundant beta clonotypes carried fewer insertions, but memory repertoires showed no such trend. The authors drew conclusions from cross-sectional statistical analysis rather than following the same donors.

The same sample was also used in a study of T cells expressing NK-cell markers.

The chain is built from TRBV14 and TRBJ2-3; the D is unclear. This TCR derives from a woman aged 18-29 years in good health. The specimen was CD4+ T cells sorted from blood. CDR3 sequence (DNA): TGTGCCAGCAGCCAAAGGGCGACAAGGAGTAGCACAGATACGCAGTATTTT. Translating gives CASSQRATRSSTDTQYF.